This T cell receptor beta chain was recorded in a study of T cell clones after liver transplantation. The method was immunoSEQ multiplex PCR; TCRdb's version includes in-frame clones alone and lacks a portion of them. The sample has more than 6,000 clones; under 80% are singletons. This sequence was found in a human donor who received a liver transplant. The sample consisted of CD8+ T cells from blood, taken before liver transplant.

CDR3 in DNA: TGTGCCAGCAGCTTAGGGCGTGGCAGGGGAGAGTTCTTC. It is translated as CASSLGRGRGEFF. The chain has TRBV11-2 and TRBJ2-1, with a possible D match to TRBD1 (6 bases). The V gene's germline CDR1 is SGHAT and CDR2 FQNNGV. This CDR3 spans 13 amino acids. Deletions cut 1 base from V and 14 bases from J, with 15 bases between.